Sequencing of this T cell receptor (beta chain) was carried out in a study of cytomegalovirus exposure and HLA in healthy donors. Study results and caveats: For cytomegalovirus status, the classifier reportedly gave diagnoses with high specificity and sensitivity.

In its sample, this clone was seen a few times. Its antigen is not known. Researchers ran the PCR with 60 Vbeta and 13 Jbeta primers. Libraries were prepared by immunoSEQ multiplex PCR; TCRdb keeps only in-frame clonotypes and omits some of them. This table holds around 140,000 clones, approximately 70% found once. V trimming: 3 bases; J trimming: 2 bases; junction bases outside the gene matches: 3. This CDR3 spans 16 amino acids. From germline, CDR1 is SEHNR and CDR2 FQNEAQ (reference sequence). This chain connects TRBV7-9 to TRBJ2-7; 14 bases are shared with TRBD2. The material sequenced was PBMCs. This clonotype was obtained from a woman aged 55-70 years in good health and CMV-seropositive. CDR3 loop: CASSFRTSGRPYEQYF. The CDR3 DNA reads TGTGCCAGCAGCTTTCGGACTAGCGGGAGGCCCTACGAGCAGTACTTC.